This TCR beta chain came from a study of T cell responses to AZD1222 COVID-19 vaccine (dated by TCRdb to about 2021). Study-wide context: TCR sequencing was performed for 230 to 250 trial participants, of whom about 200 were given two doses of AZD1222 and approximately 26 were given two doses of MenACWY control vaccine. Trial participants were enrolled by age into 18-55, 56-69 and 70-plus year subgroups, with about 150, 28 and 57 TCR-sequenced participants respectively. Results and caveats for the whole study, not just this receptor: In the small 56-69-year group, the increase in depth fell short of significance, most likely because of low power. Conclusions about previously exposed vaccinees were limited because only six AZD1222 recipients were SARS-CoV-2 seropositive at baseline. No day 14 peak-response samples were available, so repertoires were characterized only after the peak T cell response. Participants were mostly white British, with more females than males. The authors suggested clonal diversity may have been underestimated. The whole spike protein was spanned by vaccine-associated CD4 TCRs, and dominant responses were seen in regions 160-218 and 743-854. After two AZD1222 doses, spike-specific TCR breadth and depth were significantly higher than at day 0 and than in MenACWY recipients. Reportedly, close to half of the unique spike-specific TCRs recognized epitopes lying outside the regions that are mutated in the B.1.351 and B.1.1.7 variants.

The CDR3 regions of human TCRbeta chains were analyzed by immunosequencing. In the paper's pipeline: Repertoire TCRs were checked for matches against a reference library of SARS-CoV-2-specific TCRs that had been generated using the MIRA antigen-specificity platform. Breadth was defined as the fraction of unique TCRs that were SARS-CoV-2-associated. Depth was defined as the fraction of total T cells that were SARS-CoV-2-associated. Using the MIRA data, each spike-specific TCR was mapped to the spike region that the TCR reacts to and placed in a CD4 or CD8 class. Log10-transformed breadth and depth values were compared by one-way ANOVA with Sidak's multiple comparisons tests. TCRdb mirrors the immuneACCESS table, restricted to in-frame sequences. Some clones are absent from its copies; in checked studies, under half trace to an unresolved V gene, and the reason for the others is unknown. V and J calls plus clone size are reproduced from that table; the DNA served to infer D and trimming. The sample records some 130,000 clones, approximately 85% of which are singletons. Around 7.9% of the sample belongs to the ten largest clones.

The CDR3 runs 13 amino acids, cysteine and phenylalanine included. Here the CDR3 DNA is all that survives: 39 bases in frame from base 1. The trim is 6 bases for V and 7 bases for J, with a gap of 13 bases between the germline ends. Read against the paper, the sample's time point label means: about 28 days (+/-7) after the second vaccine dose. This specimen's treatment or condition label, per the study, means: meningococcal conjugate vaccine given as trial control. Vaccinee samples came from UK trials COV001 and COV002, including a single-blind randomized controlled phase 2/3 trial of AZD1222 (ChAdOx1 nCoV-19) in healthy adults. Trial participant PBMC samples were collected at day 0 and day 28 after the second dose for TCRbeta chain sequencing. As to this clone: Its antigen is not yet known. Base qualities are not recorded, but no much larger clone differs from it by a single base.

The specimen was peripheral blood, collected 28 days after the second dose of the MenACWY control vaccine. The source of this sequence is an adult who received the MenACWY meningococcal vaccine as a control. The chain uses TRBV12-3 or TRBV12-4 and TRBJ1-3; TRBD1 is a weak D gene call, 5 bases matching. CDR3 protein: CASSFRGVNTIYF. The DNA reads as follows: TGTGCCAGCAGCTTCCGGGGGGTTAACACCATATATTTT.